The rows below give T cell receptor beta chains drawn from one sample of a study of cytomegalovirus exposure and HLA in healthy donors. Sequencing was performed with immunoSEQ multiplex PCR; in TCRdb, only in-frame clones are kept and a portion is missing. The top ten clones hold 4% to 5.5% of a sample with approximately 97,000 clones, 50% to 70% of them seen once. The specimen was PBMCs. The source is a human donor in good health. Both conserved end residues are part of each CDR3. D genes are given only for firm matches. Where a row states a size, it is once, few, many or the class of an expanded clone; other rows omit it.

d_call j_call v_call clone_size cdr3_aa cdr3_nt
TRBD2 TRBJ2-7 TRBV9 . CASSAIAGGEQYF TGTGCCAGCAGCGCCATAGCGGGAGGCGAGCAGTACTTC
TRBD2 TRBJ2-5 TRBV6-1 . CASRLAGVRTETQYF TGTGCCAGCCGACTAGCGGGAGTTCGTACTGAGACCCAGTACTTC
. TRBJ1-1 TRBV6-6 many CASTNLRAANTEAFF TGTGCCAGCACCAACCTCAGGGCCGCCAACACTGAAGCTTTCTTT
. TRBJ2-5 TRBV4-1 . CASSQDWTLETQYF TGCGCCAGCAGCCAAGATTGGACTTTAGAGACCCAGTACTTC
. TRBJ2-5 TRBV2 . CASSETGMQAETQYF TGTGCCAGCAGTGAAACCGGGATGCAGGCAGAGACCCAGTACTTC
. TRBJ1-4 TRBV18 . CASSPRSQGGDEKLFF TGTGCCAGCTCACCCCGTTCGCAGGGAGGGGATGAAAAACTGTTTTTT
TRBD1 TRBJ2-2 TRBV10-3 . CAISEGQAHTGELFF TGTGCCATCAGTGAAGGACAGGCCCACACCGGGGAGCTGTTTTTT
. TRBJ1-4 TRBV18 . CASSPDSGDEKLFF TGTGCCAGCTCACCGGACTCGGGTGATGAAAAACTGTTTTTT
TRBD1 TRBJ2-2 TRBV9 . CASEGADRATGELFF TGTGCCAGCGAGGGGGCGGACAGGGCCACCGGGGAGCTGTTTTTT
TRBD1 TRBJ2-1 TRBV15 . CATSSGTGGYNEQFF TGTGCCACCAGCAGCGGGACAGGGGGGTACAATGAGCAGTTCTTC
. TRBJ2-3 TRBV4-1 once CASSRWPPDTQYF TGCGCCAGCAGCCGTTGGCCCCCAGATACGCAGTATTTT
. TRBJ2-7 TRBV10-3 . CAIGKLGDHEQYF TGTGCCATCGGGAAGTTAGGGGATCACGAGCAGTACTTC
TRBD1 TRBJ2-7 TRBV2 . CASSYLQGAAYEQYF TGTGCCAGCAGCTACTTACAGGGGGCAGCCTACGAGCAGTACTTC
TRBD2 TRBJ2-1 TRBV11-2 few CASRRPGLATHEQFF TGTGCCAGCAGAAGACCGGGACTAGCCACCCATGAGCAGTTCTTC
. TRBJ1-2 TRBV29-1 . CSVIVPSARYGYTF TGCAGCGTAATAGTCCCATCCGCCCGCTATGGCTACACCTTC
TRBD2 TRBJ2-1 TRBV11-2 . CASSPYSGTSGNEQFF TGTGCCAGCAGCCCCTATAGCGGGACGTCCGGGAATGAGCAGTTCTTC